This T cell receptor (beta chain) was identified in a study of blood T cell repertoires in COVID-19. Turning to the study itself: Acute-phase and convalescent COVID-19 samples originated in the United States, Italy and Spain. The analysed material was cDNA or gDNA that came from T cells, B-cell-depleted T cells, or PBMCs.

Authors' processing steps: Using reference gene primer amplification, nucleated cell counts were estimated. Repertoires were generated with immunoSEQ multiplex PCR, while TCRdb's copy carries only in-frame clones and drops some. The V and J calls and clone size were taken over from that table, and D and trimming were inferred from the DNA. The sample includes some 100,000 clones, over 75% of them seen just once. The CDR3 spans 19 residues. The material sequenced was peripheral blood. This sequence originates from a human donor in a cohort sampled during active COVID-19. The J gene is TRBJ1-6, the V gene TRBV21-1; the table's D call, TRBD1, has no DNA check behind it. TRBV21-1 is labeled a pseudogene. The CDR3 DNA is TGTGCCAGCAGCAAAGCAGCCAGGGTTCTTAGCTCCTATAATTCACCCCTCCACTTT. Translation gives CASSKAARVLSSYNSPLHF.